This TCR beta chain is drawn from a study of blood T cell repertoires in COVID-19 (dated by TCRdb to 2020 to 2021). For the study in its entirety: Collaborator samples came from the United States, Italy and Spain and covered acute and convalescent phases of COVID-19. The material from the prospective study consisted of cDNA or gDNA derived from T cells, B-cell-depleted T cells, or PBMCs. Deeply sampled blood TCRbeta repertoires from subjects exposed to, actively infected with, or recovered from COVID-19 were included in the dataset. A freely available public database, intended as a resource for researchers studying the immune response to SARS-CoV-2, is where the repertoires were released. The samples were drawn from the first 160 participants of the ongoing ImmuneRACE study and from 950 to 1,500 subjects provided by 6 global collaborators. Sample metadata almost always included a de-identified subject ID, COVID-19 status, age in years and sex. HLA class I and class II types, where available, came from metadata supplied by the sample provider rather than from assay-based typing.

TCRbeta CDR3 regions were amplified from genomic DNA by means of the immunoSEQ Assay, a bias-controlled multiplex PCR. The study's own analysis went as follows. The number of nucleated cells in each sample was estimated from the amplification of reference gene primers within the assay. To quantify the absolute abundance of each unique TCRbeta CDR3 rearrangement, sequence reads were collapsed and filtered. For each sample, productive Simpson clonality was calculated by taking the square root of Simpson's diversity index across productive rearrangements. TCRdb obtained this table from immuneACCESS and retained in-frame rearrangements with V and J assigned. These tables miss some clones; where compared with another copy, unresolved V genes account for less than half of the shortfall, and the remainder is unexplained. Clone size and the V and J calls come from that table; the DNA yielded D and trimming. Within this sample are 65,000 to 90,000 clones, with approximately 88% of them counted one time only. The ten largest account for approximately 2.4% of the sample.

Counted from cysteine to phenylalanine, this CDR3 has 15 amino acids. Only the CDR3 portion is preserved as DNA: 45 bases, with reading frame beginning at the first base. CDR1 and CDR2 are drawn from the germline V gene: SGHRS, YFSETQ. Unmatched junction bases come to 9, with V trimmed by 4 bases and J by 7 bases. The collaborating institutions used their own protocols to collect whole blood in K2EDTA tubes. For TCRbeta analysis, collaborators shipped samples as frozen whole blood, isolated PBMCs, or DNA extracted from either of those sample types. What the research found in general, with its limitations: The amount of clinical and demographic metadata varied by source and participant and was provided uncurated.

On this clone: It has no known antigen specificity. Base qualities are not at hand, and no much larger clone is one base apart.

In this chain, TRBV5-1 is recombined with TRBJ2-1; 9 central bases correspond to TRBD1. The TCR sequence derives from a man of 80 years or more with active or convalescent COVID-19. Sequenced: peripheral blood. The DNA sequence follows: TGCGCCAGCAGCGTGGACAGGGGAGCACGGAATGAGCAGTTCTTC. This codes for CASSVDRGARNEQFF.